This TCR beta chain was obtained from a study of T cells in Graves' hyperthyroidism and ophthalmopathy. This clonotype was observed a single time. Mismatch with germline at one junction end may stem from a read error. RNA transcripts served as the template for amplifying TCR beta CDR3 regions. First-round RT-PCR of the TCR CDR3 relied on the HTBI primer set. Using its own MiXCR run on the multiplex PCR reads, TCRdb lists one record per CDR3 protein. Of more than 500,000 distinct CDR3 sequences listed, more than 45% were seen once; the top ten hold 15% to 20%. The CDR3 spans 10 residues. In germline, CDR1 is SGHRS, CDR2 YFSETQ. Diagnosing involved the use of clinical symptoms, serum thyroxine and TRAb, thyroid ultrasound and orbital computed tomography.

The chain couples TRBV5-1 to TRBJ2-6; D call uncertain. The sequenced material came from peripheral blood or thyroid tissue (not recorded which). The clonotype comes from an adult woman with Graves' disease, either hyperthyroidism or ophthalmopathy (not recorded which). CDR3 sequence: CASSAWGLTF. CDR3 bases: TGTGCCAGCAGCGCATGGGGACTGACTTTC. The full variable domain, in which reference TRBV5-1 and TRBJ2-6 provide the parts outside the CDR3, is KAGVTQTPRYLIKTRGQQVTLSCSPISGHRSVSWYQQTPGQGLQFLFEYFSETQRNKGNFPGRFSGRQFSNSRSEMNVSTLELGDSALYLCASSAWGLTFGAGSRLTVL.